Listed below are T cell receptor beta chains from one sample, sequenced in a study of blood T cell repertoires in COVID-19. Repertoires were generated with immunoSEQ multiplex PCR, while TCRdb's copy carries only in-frame clones and drops some. This table has over 200,000 clones, roughly 92% appearing once. Sequenced material: peripheral blood. Receptors originate from a man aged 60 to 75 with COVID-19, enrolled during active disease. CDR3s include the opening cysteine and the closing phenylalanine or tryptophan. Each record gives: J gene, clone size, D gene, V gene, CDR3 DNA, CDR3 protein. D genes are given only for firm matches. Part of the rows lack a size; the others show once, few, many or a class for expanded clones.

TRBJ2-1 | NA | TRBD2 | TRBV30 | TGTGCCTTTTACGGGGGCGGGAGGGGTTCCTACAATGAGCAGTTCTTC | CAFYGGGRGSYNEQFF
TRBJ1-2 | NA | NA | TRBV5-8 | TGTGCCAGCAGATCACCGGGACAAATCTATGGCTACACCTTC | CASRSPGQIYGYTF
TRBJ2-7 | NA | NA | TRBV21-1 | TGTGCCAGCACCCCCCCCACTAGCACCCCCTACGAGCAGTACTTC | CASTPPTSTPYEQYF
TRBJ2-3 | NA | TRBD2 | TRBV7-3 | TGTGCCAGCAGCCCAACAGTAGCGGGGGGGCCGACAGATACGCAGTATTTT | CASSPTVAGGPTDTQYF
TRBJ1-4 | NA | NA | TRBV19 | TGTGCCAGTACACGGGGGGGAAATGAAAAACTGTTTTTT | CASTRGGNEKLFF
TRBJ1-2 | NA | NA | TRBV19 | TGTGCCAGTGCAGAACAGGAGATCTATGGCTACACCTTC | CASAEQEIYGYTF
TRBJ1-1 | NA | NA | TRBV4-3 | TGCGCCAGCAGCCAGCGTGCAGGGGTAGGTGACACTGAAGCTTTCTTT | CASSQRAGVGDTEAFF
TRBJ2-7 | NA | TRBD2 | TRBV3-1/TRBV3-2 | TGTGCCAGCAGCCCCGGGACTAACCCCTACGAGCAGTACTTC | CASSPGTNPYEQYF
TRBJ2-1 | NA | TRBD2 | TRBV2 | TGTGCCAGCAGGACTAGCGGGGGGGCTCTTGGAAATGAGCAGTTCTTC | CASRTSGGALGNEQFF
TRBJ2-7 | few | TRBD2 | TRBV5-4 | TGTGCCAGCAGCTTGGGATCCCTAGCGGGAGGAACCTACGAGCAGTACTTC | CASSLGSLAGGTYEQYF
TRBJ1-5 | NA | NA | TRBV19 | TGTGCCAGTGACCCCAGGGGACAAGGGCAGCCCCAGCATTTT | CASDPRGQGQPQHF
TRBJ2-3 | NA | TRBD2 | TRBV29-1 | TGCAGCGTAGGAGGACTAGCGGGTTTAGGCACAGATACGCAGTATTTT | CSVGGLAGLGTDTQYF
TRBJ1-2 | NA | TRBD1 | TRBV3-1/TRBV3-2 | TGTGCCAGCAGCCTCGCGGGACAGCAAAACTATGGCTACACCTTC | CASSLAGQQNYGYTF
TRBJ2-2 | few | TRBD1 | TRBV20-1 | TGCAGTGCTAGTTTCAGGGGGCATTACACCGGGGAGCTGTTTTTT | CSASFRGHYTGELFF
TRBJ2-7 | once | NA | TRBV5-1 | TGCGCCAGCAGCTTGGGGACAGATCCCTACGAGCAGTACTTC | CASSLGTDPYEQYF
TRBJ1-4 | NA | NA | TRBV6-6 | TGTGCCAGCAGTTATGGGGGCAGCTCTAATGAAAAACTGTTTTTT | CASSYGGSSNEKLFF
TRBJ2-7 | NA | TRBD1 | TRBV7-2 | TGTGCCAGCAGCTTAGACAGGGGGTACGGTGACGAGCAGTACTTC | CASSLDRGYGDEQYF
TRBJ2-5 | NA | TRBD2 | TRBV6-1 | TGTGCCAGCAGTGAAGCAGCAAGCGGGAGGGCCCGGAAGACCCAGTACTTC | CASSEAASGRARKTQYF
TRBJ2-2 | NA | NA | TRBV12-3/TRBV12-4 | TGTGCCACTAGTGGGAGTGGTGGCGGGGAGCTGTTTTTT | CATSGSGGGELFF
TRBJ1-5 | NA | NA | TRBV30 | TGTGCCTGGAGCCCGGGCCCAGGGCAGCCCCAGCATTTT | CAWSPGPGQPQHF
TRBJ2-1 | NA | NA | TRBV19 | TGTGCCAGTAGTCGGCTGGAGAATGAGCAGTTCTTC | CASSRLENEQFF
TRBJ2-7 | NA | TRBD1 | TRBV19 | TGTGCCAGTAGTATAGGACAGGGCTCCTACGAGCAGTACTTC | CASSIGQGSYEQYF
TRBJ2-1 | NA | NA | TRBV7-3 | TGTGCCAGCAGCTTCGACGGAGAGGGAAGTGACAATGAGCAGTTCTTC | CASSFDGEGSDNEQFF